This T cell receptor (beta chain) came from a study of cytomegalovirus exposure and HLA in healthy donors. V gave up 7 bases and J gave up 3 bases; unmatched junction bases: 11. Germline-derived CDR1 and CDR2 are SNHLY and FYNNEI. CDR3 length: 15 residues. 13 Jbeta primers and 60 Vbeta primers were used for the PCR. Generated by immunoSEQ multiplex PCR, the TCRdb table keeps only in-frame clones and is missing some. The repertoire holds about 110,000 clones, with around 70% as singletons. This TCR derives from a woman aged 40 to 49 in good health and CMV-seronegative. Sequences were obtained from PBMCs. The chain links TRBV2 to TRBJ2-7; 8 bases align to TRBD1. The CDR3 loop is CASTDRGRGLYEQYF. The CDR3 DNA follows: TGTGCCAGCACCGACAGGGGAAGAGGCCTCTACGAGCAGTACTTC.